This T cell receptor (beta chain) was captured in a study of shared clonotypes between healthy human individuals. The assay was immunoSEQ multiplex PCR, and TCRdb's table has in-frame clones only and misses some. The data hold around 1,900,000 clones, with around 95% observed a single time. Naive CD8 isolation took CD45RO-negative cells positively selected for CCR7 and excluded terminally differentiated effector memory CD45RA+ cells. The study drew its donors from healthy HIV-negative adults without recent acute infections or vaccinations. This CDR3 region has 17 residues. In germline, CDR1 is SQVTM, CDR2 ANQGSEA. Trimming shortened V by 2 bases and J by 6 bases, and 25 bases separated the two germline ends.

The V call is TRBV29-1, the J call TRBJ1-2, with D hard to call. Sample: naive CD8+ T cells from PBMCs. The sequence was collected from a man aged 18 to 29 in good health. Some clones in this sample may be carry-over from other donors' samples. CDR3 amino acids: CSVETDGLLLDGDGYTF. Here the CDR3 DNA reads TGCAGCGTTGAAACGGACGGATTGCTCCTTGACGGGGATGGCTACACCTTC. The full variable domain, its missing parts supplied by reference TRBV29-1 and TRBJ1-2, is SAVISQKPSRDICQRGTSLTIQCQVDSQVTMMFWYRQQPGQSLTLIATANQGSEATYESGFVIDKFPISRPNLTFSTLTVSNMSPEDSSIYLCSVETDGLLLDGDGYTFGSGTRLTVV.